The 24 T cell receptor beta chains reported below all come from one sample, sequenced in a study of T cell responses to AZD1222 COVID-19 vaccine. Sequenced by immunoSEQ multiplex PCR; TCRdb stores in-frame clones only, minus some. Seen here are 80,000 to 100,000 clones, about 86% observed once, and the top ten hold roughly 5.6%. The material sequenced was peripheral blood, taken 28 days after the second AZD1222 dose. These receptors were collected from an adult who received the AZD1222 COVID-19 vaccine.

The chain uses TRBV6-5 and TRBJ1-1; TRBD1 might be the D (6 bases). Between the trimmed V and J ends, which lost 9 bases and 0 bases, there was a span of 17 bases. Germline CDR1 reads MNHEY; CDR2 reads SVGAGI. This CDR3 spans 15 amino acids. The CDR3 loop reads CASRGQGSMNTEAFF. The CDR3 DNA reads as TGTGCCAGTCGGGGGCAGGGGTCCATGAACACTGAAGCTTTCTTT.

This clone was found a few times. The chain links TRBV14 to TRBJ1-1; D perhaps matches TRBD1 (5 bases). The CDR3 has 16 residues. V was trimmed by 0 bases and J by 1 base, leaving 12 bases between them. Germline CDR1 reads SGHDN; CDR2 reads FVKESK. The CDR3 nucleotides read TGTGCCAGCAGCCAAGAGGGACGGCGGTGGAACACTGAAGCTTTCTTT. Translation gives CASSQEGRRWNTEAFF.

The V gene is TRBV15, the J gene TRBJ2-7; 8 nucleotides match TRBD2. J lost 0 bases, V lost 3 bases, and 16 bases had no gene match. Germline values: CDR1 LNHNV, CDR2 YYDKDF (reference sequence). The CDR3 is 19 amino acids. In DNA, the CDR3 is TGTGCCACCAGCAGTCGACCCCCGGGACTAGATTATAGCTCCTACGAGCAGTACTTC. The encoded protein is CATSSRPPGLDYSSYEQYF.

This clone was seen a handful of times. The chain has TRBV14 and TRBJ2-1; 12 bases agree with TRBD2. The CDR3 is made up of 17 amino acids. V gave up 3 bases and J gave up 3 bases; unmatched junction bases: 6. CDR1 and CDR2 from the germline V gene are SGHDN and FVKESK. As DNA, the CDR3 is TGTGCCAGCAGCCACCATCGGACTAGCGGGGACTACAATGAGCAGTTCTTC. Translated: CASSHHRTSGDYNEQFF.

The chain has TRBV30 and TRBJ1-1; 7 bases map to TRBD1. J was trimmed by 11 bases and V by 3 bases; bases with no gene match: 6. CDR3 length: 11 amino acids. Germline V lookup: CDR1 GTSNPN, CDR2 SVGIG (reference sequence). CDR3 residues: CAWRRQGKAFF. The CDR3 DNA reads TGTGCCTGGAGAAGACAGGGAAAGGCTTTCTTT.

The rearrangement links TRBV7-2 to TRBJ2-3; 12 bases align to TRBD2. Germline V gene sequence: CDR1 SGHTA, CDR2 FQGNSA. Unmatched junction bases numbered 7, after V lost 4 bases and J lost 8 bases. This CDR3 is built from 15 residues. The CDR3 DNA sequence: TGTGCCAGCAGCTCCGGGACTAGCGGGTTGGGTACGCAGTATTTT. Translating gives CASSSGTSGLGTQYF.

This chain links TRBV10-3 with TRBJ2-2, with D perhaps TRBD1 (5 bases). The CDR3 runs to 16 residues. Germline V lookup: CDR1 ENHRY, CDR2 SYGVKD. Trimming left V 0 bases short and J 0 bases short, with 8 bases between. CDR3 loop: CAISESQGSNTGELFF. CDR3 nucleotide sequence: TGTGCCATCAGTGAGTCGCAGGGTTCGAACACCGGGGAGCTGTTTTTT.

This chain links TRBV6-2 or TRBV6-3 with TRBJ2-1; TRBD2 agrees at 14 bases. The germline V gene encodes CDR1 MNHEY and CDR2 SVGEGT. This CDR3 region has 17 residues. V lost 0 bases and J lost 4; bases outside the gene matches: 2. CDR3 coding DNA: TGTGCCAGCAGTTACTCGGGGACTAGCGGGAGTTACAATGAGCAGTTCTTC. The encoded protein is CASSYSGTSGSYNEQFF.

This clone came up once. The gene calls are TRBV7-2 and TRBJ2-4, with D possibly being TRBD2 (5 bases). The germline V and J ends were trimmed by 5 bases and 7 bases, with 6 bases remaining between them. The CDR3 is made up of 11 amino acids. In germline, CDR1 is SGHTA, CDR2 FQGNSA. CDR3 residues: CASSPGNIQYF. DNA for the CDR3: TGTGCCAGCAGCCCGGGGAACATTCAGTACTTC.

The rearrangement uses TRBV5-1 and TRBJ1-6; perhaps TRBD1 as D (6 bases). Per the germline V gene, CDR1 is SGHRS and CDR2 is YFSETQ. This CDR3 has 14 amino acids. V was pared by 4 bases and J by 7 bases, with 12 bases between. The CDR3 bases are TGCGCCAGCAGCCAAGGACAGCAAAATTCACCCCTCCACTTT. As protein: CASSQGQQNSPLHF. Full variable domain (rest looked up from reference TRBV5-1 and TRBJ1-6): KAGVTQTPRYLIKTRGQQVTLSCSPISGHRSVSWYQQTPGQGLQFLFEYFSETQRNKGNFPGRFSGRQFSNSRSEMNVSTLELGDSALYLCASSQGQQNSPLHFGNGTRLTVT.

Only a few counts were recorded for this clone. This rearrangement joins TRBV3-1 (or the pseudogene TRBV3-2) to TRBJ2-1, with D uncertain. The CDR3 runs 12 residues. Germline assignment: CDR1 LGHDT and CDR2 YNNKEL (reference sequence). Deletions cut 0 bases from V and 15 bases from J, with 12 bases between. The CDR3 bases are TGTGCCAGCAGCCAAGATTACCTAGAGGTGTTCTTC. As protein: CASSQDYLEVFF.

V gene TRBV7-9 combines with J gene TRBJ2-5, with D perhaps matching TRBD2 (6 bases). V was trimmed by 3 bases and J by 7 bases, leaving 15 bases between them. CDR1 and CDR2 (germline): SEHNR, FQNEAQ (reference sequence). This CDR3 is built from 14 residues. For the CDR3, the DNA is TGTGCCAGCAGCTTTGGGGGACCGGAGGGGACCCAGTACTTC. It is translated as CASSFGGPEGTQYF.

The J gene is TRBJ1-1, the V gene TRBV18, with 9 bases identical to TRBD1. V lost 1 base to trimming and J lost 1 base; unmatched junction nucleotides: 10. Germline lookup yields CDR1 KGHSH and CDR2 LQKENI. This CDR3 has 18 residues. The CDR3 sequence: CASSPLADRGPSNTEAFF. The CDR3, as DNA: TGTGCCAGCTCACCACTAGCGGACAGGGGCCCCTCGAACACTGAAGCTTTCTTT. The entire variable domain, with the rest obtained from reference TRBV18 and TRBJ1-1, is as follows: NAGVMQNPRHLVRRRGQEARLRCSPMKGHSHVYWYRQLPEEGLKFMVYLQKENIIDESGMPKERFSAEFPKEGPSILRIQQVVRGDSAAYFCASSPLADRGPSNTEAFFGQGTRLTVV.

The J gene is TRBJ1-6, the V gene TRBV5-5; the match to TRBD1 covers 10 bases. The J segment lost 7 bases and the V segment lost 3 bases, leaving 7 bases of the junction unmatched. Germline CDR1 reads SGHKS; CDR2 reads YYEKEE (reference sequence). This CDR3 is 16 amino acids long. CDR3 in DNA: TGTGCCAGCAGCTCTCAGGGGGGACAGGGGAATTCACCCCTCCACTTT. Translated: CASSSQGGQGNSPLHF.

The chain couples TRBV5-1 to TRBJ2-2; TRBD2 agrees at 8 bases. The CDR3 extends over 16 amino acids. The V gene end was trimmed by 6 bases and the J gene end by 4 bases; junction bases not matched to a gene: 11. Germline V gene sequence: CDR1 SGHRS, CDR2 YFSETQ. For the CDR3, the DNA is TGCGCCAGCACCCCGGGGGTGCGGGGGGCCACCGGGGAGCTGTTTTTT. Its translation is CASTPGVRGATGELFF.

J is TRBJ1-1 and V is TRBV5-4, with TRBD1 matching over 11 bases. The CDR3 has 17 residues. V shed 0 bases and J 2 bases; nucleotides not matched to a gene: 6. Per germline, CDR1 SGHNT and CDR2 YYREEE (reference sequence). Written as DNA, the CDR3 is TGTGCCAGCAGCTTGGCTGAGGACAGGGGGCGAAACACTGAAGCTTTCTTT. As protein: CASSLAEDRGRNTEAFF. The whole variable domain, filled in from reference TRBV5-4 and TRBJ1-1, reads ETGVTQSPTHLIKTRGQQVTLRCSSQSGHNTVSWYQQALGQGPQFIFQYYREEENGRGNFPPRFSGLQFPNYSSELNVNALELDDSALYLCASSLAEDRGRNTEAFFGQGTRLTVV.

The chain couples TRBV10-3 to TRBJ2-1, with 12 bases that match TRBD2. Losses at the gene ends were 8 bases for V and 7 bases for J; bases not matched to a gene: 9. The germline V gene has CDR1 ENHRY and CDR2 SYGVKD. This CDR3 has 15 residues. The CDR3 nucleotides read TGTGCCATCTCTAGCGGGGGGGCATTGGGTAATGAGCAGTTCTTC. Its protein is CAISSGGALGNEQFF.

The CDR3 bases are TGTGCCAGCAGTGAAGTTGTCAGGAGATCCAACAATGAGCAGTTCTTC. Translating it yields CASSEVVRRSNNEQFF. The chain is built from TRBV2 and TRBJ2-1; no clear D gene. Per the germline V gene, CDR1 is SNHLY and CDR2 is FYNNEI. V lost 1 base to trimming and J lost 5 bases, with 15 bases between them. The CDR3 totals 16 residues.

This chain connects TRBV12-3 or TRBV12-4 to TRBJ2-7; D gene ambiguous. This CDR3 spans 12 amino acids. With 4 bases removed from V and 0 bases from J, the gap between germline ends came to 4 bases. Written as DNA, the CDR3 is TGTGCCAGCAGTTGGAGCTCCTACGAGCAGTACTTC. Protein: CASSWSSYEQYF.

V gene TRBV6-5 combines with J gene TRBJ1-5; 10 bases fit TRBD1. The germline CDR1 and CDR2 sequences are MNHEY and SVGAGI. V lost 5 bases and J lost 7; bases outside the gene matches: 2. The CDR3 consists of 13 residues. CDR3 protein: CASSRDRGQPQHF. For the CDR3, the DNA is TGTGCCAGCAGTCGGGACAGGGGCCAGCCCCAGCATTTT.

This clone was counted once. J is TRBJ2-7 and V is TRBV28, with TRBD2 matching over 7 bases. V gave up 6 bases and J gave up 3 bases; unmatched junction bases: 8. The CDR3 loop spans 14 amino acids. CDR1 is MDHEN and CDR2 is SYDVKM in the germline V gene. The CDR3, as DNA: TGTGCCAGCAGCCCTGGGACTAACGACTACGAGCAGTACTTC. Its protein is CASSPGTNDYEQYF.

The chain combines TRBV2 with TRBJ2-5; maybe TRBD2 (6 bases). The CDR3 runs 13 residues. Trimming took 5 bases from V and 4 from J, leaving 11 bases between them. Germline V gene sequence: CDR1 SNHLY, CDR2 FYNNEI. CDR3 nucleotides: TGTGCCAGCAGTCCTAGCGTTGGAGAGACCCAGTACTTC. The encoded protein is CASSPSVGETQYF.

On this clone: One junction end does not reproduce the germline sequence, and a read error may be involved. The CDR3 nucleotides read TGCAGCTTATATGCACCGACTAGCGAAGCCAATTTCTACGAGCAGTACTTC. Translation: CSLYAPTSEANFYEQYF. V and J are TRBV2 and TRBJ2-7, with 8 bases that match TRBD2. Per germline, CDR1 SNHLY and CDR2 FYNNEI. This CDR3 spans 17 amino acids.

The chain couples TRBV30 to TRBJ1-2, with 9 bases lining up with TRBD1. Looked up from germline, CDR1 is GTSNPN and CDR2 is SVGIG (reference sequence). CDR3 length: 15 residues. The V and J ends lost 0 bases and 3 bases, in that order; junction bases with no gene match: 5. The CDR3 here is CAWSVGTGRHYGYTF. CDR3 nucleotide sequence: TGTGCCTGGAGTGTTGGGACAGGGAGGCACTATGGCTACACCTTC.